The rows below give T cell receptor beta chains drawn from one sample of a study of T cells in Graves' hyperthyroidism and ophthalmopathy. TCRdb used MiXCR to reprocess the multiplex PCR reads, holding one entry per CDR3 protein. This table holds around 300,000 distinct CDR3 sequences, around 13% found once. The sequenced sample consisted of blood. These receptor sequences come from a woman under 40 with Graves' hyperthyroidism. The CDR3 runs from the conserved cysteine through the conserved F or W. Each record gives: V gene, D gene, clone size, J gene, CDR3 protein, CDR3 DNA. The D gene is left open where the match is weak. Not every row has a clone size; where given, it reads once, few, many or a size class.

V gene: TRBV5-1
D gene: TRBD1
clone size: few
J gene: TRBJ2-5
CDR3 protein: CASSLEGGVETQYF
CDR3 DNA: TGCGCCAGCAGCTTGGAAGGGGGCGTGGAGACCCAGTACTTC

V gene: TRBV29-1
D gene: TRBD1
clone size: .
J gene: TRBJ2-5
CDR3 protein: CSGGDRALQETQYF
CDR3 DNA: TGCAGCGGGGGGGACAGGGCGCTCCAAGAGACCCAGTACTTC

V gene: TRBV7-9
D gene: .
clone size: few
J gene: TRBJ2-1
CDR3 protein: CASSLWTGLGASEQFF
CDR3 DNA: TGTGCCAGCAGCTTGTGGACGGGACTCGGCGCATCTGAGCAGTTCTTC

V gene: TRBV12-3/TRBV12-4
D gene: .
clone size: .
J gene: TRBJ2-2
CDR3 protein: CASRPRTDEELFF
CDR3 DNA: TGTGCCAGCAGACCGAGGACGGACGAGGAGCTGTTTTTT

V gene: TRBV19
D gene: TRBD2
clone size: few
J gene: TRBJ2-3
CDR3 protein: CASRSGSADTQYF
CDR3 DNA: TGTGCCAGTAGGAGCGGGAGCGCAGATACGCAGTATTTT

V gene: TRBV30
D gene: TRBD2
clone size: few
J gene: TRBJ2-7
CDR3 protein: CAWTRPGLAGGYEQYF
CDR3 DNA: TGTGCCTGGACCCGCCCCGGACTAGCGGGAGGTTACGAGCAGTACTTC

V gene: TRBV30
D gene: .
clone size: many
J gene: TRBJ1-1
CDR3 protein: CAWSVKNRAEAFF
CDR3 DNA: TGTGCCTGGAGTGTAAAGAACAGGGCTGAAGCTTTCTTT

V gene: TRBV30
D gene: .
clone size: .
J gene: TRBJ1-5
CDR3 protein: CAWSVGAGNQPQHF
CDR3 DNA: TGTGCCTGGAGTGTCGGGGCAGGCAATCAGCCCCAGCATTTT

V gene: TRBV12-3/TRBV12-4
D gene: .
clone size: many
J gene: TRBJ2-3
CDR3 protein: CASTPLRRDTQYF
CDR3 DNA: TGTGCCAGCACCCCCTTACGGAGGGATACGCAGTATTTT

V gene: TRBV2
D gene: .
clone size: many
J gene: TRBJ1-5
CDR3 protein: CASSEGDYSNQPQHF
CDR3 DNA: TGTGCCAGCAGTGAAGGAGATTATAGCAATCAGCCCCAGCATTTT

V gene: TRBV18
D gene: .
clone size: few
J gene: TRBJ2-3
CDR3 protein: CASSPLGSHTQYF
CDR3 DNA: TGTGCCAGCTCACCATTGGGCAGTCATACGCAGTATTTT

V gene: TRBV11-1
D gene: .
clone size: many
J gene: TRBJ2-2
CDR3 protein: CASSFQSPGELFF
CDR3 DNA: TGTGCCAGCAGCTTTCAGTCTCCCGGGGAGCTGTTTTTT

V gene: TRBV20-1
D gene: .
clone size: many
J gene: TRBJ1-2
CDR3 protein: CSARGQLYGYTF
CDR3 DNA: TGCAGTGCTAGGGGGCAGTTGTATGGCTACACCTTC

V gene: TRBV6-1
D gene: TRBD1
clone size: few
J gene: TRBJ2-2
CDR3 protein: CATGDRDHTGELFF
CDR3 DNA: TGTGCCACCGGCGACAGGGATCACACCGGGGAGCTGTTTTTT